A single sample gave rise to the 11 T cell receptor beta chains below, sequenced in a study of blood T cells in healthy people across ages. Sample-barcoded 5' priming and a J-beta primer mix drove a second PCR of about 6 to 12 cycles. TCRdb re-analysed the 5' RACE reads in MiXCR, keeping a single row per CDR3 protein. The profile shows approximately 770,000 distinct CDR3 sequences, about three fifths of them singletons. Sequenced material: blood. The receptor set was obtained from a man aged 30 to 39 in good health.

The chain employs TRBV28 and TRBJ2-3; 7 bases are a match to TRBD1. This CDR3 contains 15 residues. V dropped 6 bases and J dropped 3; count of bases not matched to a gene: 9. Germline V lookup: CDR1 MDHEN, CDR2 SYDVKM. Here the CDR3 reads CASSYDRARTDTQYF. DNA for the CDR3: TGTGCCAGCAGCTACGACAGGGCCCGGACAGATACGCAGTATTTT.

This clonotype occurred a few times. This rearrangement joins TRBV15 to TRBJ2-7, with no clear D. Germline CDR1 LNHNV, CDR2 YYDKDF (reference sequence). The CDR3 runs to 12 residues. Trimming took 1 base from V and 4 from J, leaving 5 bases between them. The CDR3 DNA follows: TGTGCCACCAGCAGAGTCCCGTACGAGCAGTACTTC. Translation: CATSRVPYEQYF.

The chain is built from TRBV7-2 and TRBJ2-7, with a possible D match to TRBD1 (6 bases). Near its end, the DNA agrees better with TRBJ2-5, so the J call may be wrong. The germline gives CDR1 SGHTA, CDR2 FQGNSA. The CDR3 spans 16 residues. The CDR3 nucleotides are TGTGCCAGCAGCCCAAGAGGAGTGGGAACAGGGGAGACCCAGTACTTC. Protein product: CASSPRGVGTGETQYF.

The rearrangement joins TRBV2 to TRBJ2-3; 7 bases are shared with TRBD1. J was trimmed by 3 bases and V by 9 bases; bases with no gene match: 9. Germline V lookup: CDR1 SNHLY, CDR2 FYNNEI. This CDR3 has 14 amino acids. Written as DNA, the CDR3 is TGTGCCAGTAGTAACAGGGGCGCGACAGATACGCAGTATTTT. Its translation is CASSNRGATDTQYF.

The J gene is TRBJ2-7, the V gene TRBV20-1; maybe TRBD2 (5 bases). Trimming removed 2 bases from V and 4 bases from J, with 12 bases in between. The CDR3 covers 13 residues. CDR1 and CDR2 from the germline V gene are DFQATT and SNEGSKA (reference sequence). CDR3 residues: CSARRSGIYEQYF. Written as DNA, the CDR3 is TGCAGTGCTAGAAGATCCGGGATATACGAGCAGTACTTC.

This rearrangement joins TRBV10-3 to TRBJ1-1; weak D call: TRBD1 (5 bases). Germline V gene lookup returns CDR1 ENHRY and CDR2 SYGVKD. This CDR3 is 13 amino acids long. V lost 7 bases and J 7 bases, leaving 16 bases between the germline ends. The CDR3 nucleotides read TGTGCCATCAACCCCCAGGGCGGATTTGAAGCTTTCTTT. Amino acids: CAINPQGGFEAFF.

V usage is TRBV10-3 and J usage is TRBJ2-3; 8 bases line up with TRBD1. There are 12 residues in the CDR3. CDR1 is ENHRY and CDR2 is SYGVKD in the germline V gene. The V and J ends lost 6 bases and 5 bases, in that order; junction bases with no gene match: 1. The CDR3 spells CAIRDREDTQYF. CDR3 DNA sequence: TGTGCCATCAGGGACAGGGAAGATACGCAGTATTTT.

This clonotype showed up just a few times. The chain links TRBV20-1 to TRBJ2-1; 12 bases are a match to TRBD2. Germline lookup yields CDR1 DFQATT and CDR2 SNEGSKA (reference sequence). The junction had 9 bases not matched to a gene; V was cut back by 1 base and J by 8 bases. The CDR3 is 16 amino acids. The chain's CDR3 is CSARVPSGRAADEQFF. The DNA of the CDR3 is TGCAGTGCTAGAGTCCCTAGCGGGAGGGCCGCAGATGAGCAGTTCTTC.

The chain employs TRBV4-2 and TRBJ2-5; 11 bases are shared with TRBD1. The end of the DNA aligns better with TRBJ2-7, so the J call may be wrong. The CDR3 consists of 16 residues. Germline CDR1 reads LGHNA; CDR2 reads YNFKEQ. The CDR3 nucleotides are TGTGCCAGCAGCCAGGAATCGGGACAGGGGGCCTACGAGCAGTACTTC. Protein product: CASSQESGQGAYEQYF.

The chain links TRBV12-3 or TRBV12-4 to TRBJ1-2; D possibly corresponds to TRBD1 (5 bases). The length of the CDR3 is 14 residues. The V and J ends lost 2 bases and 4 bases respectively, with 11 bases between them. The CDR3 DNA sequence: TGTGCCAGCAGTTTACAAACCGGGGGCTATGGCTACACCTTC. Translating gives CASSLQTGGYGYTF.

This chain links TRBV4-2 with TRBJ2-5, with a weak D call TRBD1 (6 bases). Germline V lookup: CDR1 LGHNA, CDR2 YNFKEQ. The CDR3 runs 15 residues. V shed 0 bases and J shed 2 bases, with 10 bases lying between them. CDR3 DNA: TGTGCCAGCAGCCAAGAAATGGACAGACAAGAGACCCAGTACTTC. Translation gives CASSQEMDRQETQYF.